The next 9 T cell receptor beta chains were all read from a single sample in a study of blood T cells in healthy people across ages. A sample-barcoded 5' primer and a J-beta primer mix were used in a second PCR of roughly 7 to 12 cycles. TCRdb re-called the 5' RACE reads with MiXCR, one entry per CDR3 protein. The sample contains roughly 650,000 distinct CDR3 sequences, roughly 32% of which appear only once. Sequencing was performed on blood. Receptor source: a woman older than 75 in good health.

The V gene is TRBV20-1, the J gene TRBJ1-1, with D perhaps matching TRBD1 (6 bases). Germline V gene sequence: CDR1 DFQATT, CDR2 SNEGSKA (reference sequence). V was cut by 5 bases and J by 4 bases, with 11 bases left in between. The CDR3 covers 12 residues. CDR3 protein: CSAGQGITEAFF. In DNA, the CDR3 is TGCAGTGCTGGTCAGGGGATCACTGAAGCTTTCTTT.

This clonotype was recorded many times. The rearrangement joins TRBV3-1 to TRBJ2-7; tentative D call: TRBD1 (5 bases). Germline V lookup: CDR1 LGHDT, CDR2 YNNKEL (reference sequence). V was cut by 1 base and J by 2 bases, with 12 bases left in between. This CDR3 is 15 amino acids long. In nucleotides, the CDR3 is TGTGCCAGCAGCCAAGGGGCAGGGCTAACCTACGAGCAGTACTTC. This codes for CASSQGAGLTYEQYF.

In this sample, this clonotype turned up many times. The rearrangement joins TRBV20-1 to TRBJ1-2; TRBD1 might be the D (5 bases). The CDR3 consists of 13 residues. Germline CDR1 reads DFQATT; CDR2 reads SNEGSKA (reference sequence). V was trimmed by 0 bases and J by 4 bases, leaving 9 bases between them. The CDR3, as DNA: TGCAGTGCTAGAGATCCGGGGACCTATGGCTACACCTTC. Its translation: CSARDPGTYGYTF.

This clonotype has ten or more counts. This chain links TRBV5-1 with TRBJ2-1; TRBD1 or TRBD2 may be the D gene (7 bases each). Germline loops: CDR1 SGHRS, CDR2 YFSETQ. This CDR3 spans 14 amino acids. V was cut by 4 bases and J by 7 bases, with 15 bases left in between. CDR3 sequence: CASSKDQGGNEQFF. The CDR3 nucleotides read TGCGCCAGCAGCAAGGACCAGGGGGGGAATGAGCAGTTCTTC. Based on the CDR3 plus reference TRBV5-1 and TRBJ2-1, the full variable domain is KAGVTQTPRYLIKTRGQQVTLSCSPISGHRSVSWYQQTPGQGLQFLFEYFSETQRNKGNFPGRFSGRQFSNSRSEMNVSTLELGDSALYLCASSKDQGGNEQFFGPGTRLTVL.

This chain joins TRBV5-5 and TRBJ1-5, with unresolved D. V lost 1 base and J lost 5, with 13 bases in between. This CDR3 contains 15 residues. The germline gives CDR1 SGHKS, CDR2 YYEKEE (reference sequence). The CDR3 region is CASSLTSSGDQPQHF. The CDR3 region has the DNA TGTGCCAGCAGCTTGACGAGCTCCGGGGATCAGCCCCAGCATTTT.

Worth noting for this clonotype: Being one base from a much bigger clone, this may be a read error. The CDR3 DNA sequence: TGTGCCAGCAGCTCCAACACGGGGGGGCCAAACAATGGGCAGTTCTTC. Its protein is CASSSNTGGPNNGQFF. The chain combines TRBV7-3 with TRBJ2-1; 8 bases line up with TRBD2. The CDR3 loop spans 16 amino acids. Germline CDR1 and CDR2: SGHTA and FQGTGA.

This clonotype was counted at least ten times. The V and J genes are TRBV12-3 or TRBV12-4 and TRBJ2-7; unclear D gene. V lost 7 bases and J 2 bases, leaving 15 bases between the germline ends. CDR3 size: 14 residues. The CDR3 region has the DNA TGTGCCAGCACCCTACAGCACCCTACCTACGAGCAGTACTTC. Translated: CASTLQHPTYEQYF.

V gene TRBV30 combines with J gene TRBJ1-5; D not certain. The CDR3 is made up of 15 amino acids. Trimming took off 1 base at V and 0 bases at J, with 10 bases between the two ends. Per the germline V gene, CDR1 is GTSNPN and CDR2 is SVGIG (reference sequence). DNA of the CDR3: TGTGCCTGGAGTGACAACCGGTTTAGCAATCAGCCCCAGCATTTT. This codes for CAWSDNRFSNQPQHF.

Concerning this clonotype: Relative to the germline gene, one junction end is altered; a read error may explain this. The genes are TRBV5-1 and TRBJ1-5; D is undetermined. The CDR3 has 15 amino acids. CDR1 and CDR2 (germline): SGHRS, YFSETQ. DNA for the CDR3: TGCGCCAGCAACTTGGAGGGAGGGTTACATCAGCCCCAGCATTTT. Translation gives CASNLEGGLHQPQHF. Drawing the rest from reference TRBV5-1 and TRBJ1-5, the complete variable domain is KAGVTQTPRYLIKTRGQQVTLSCSPISGHRSVSWYQQTPGQGLQFLFEYFSETQRNKGNFPGRFSGRQFSNSRSEMNVSTLELGDSALYLCASNLEGGLHQPQHFGDGTRLSIL.